The 25 T cell receptor beta chains below all came from one sample that was sequenced in a study of blood T cell repertoires in COVID-19. Some clones are missing from TCRdb's copy, which holds only in-frame ones; the method was immunoSEQ multiplex PCR. The sample has 210,000 or so clones; roughly four fifths are singletons. The sample consisted of PBMCs or T cells enriched from blood (not recorded which). These receptors all stem from a man aged 60-69 years who had recovered from COVID-19.

A few counts support this clone. V usage is TRBV20-1 and J usage is TRBJ2-7; D remains unclear. Germline assignment: CDR1 DFQATT and CDR2 SNEGSKA (reference sequence). The CDR3 runs 14 residues. V dropped 3 bases and J dropped 0 bases, with 12 bases sitting between them. CDR3 residues: CSASRQASSYEQYF. The DNA of the CDR3 is TGCAGTGCTAGTCGGCAGGCCAGCTCCTACGAGCAGTACTTC.

V gene TRBV7-9 combines with J gene TRBJ2-1; 8 bases are shared with TRBD2. Germline V gene data show CDR1 as SEHNR and CDR2 as FQNEAQ (reference sequence). The CDR3 has 12 residues. V trimming: 5 bases; J trimming: 9 bases; junction bases outside the gene matches: 3. This CDR3 reads CASSPGTSEQFF. The CDR3 DNA sequence: TGTGCCAGCAGCCCAGGGACTAGTGAGCAGTTCTTC. Full variable domain (outside the CDR3, taken from reference TRBV7-9 and TRBJ2-1): DTGVSQNPRHKITKRGQNVTFRCDPISEHNRLYWYRQTLGQGPEFLTYFQNEAQLEKSRLLSDRFSAERPKGSFSTLEIQRTEQGDSAMYLCASSPGTSEQFFGPGTRLTVL.

The genes are TRBV19 and TRBJ1-5; 7 nucleotides line up with TRBD1. Germline V lookup: CDR1 LNHDA, CDR2 SQIVND (reference sequence). CDR3 length: 15 residues. V lost 5 bases to trimming and J lost 7 bases; unmatched junction nucleotides: 11. For the CDR3, the DNA is TGTGCCAGTAGTGCGAGAGTAGGGGGCCACCAGCCCCAGCATTTT. Amino acids: CASSARVGGHQPQHF.

The chain joins TRBV6-5 to TRBJ2-2; D may be TRBD2 (5 bases). This CDR3 spans 14 amino acids. Germline loops: CDR1 MNHEY, CDR2 SVGAGI. Trimming took off 5 bases at V and 3 bases at J, with 10 bases between the two ends. The CDR3 DNA sequence: TGTGCCAGCAGTCGTCGGGGAGACACCGGGGAGCTGTTTTTT. This encodes CASSRRGDTGELFF.

The rearrangement links TRBV7-9 to TRBJ1-6; 8 bases match TRBD1. Germline CDR1 is SEHNR and CDR2 is FQNEAQ (reference sequence). The trim removed 3 bases at V and 7 bases at J, leaving 2 bases unmatched. The CDR3 sequence is 14 residues long. CDR3 coding DNA: TGTGCCAGCAGCTTCGGACAGGGAAATTCACCCCTCCACTTT. This sequence encodes CASSFGQGNSPLHF.

This clone was picked up one time. The chain combines TRBV5-5 with TRBJ2-1, with 8 bases that match TRBD1. The CDR3 is 18 amino acids. V was pared by 3 bases and J by 6 bases, with 17 bases of the junction left unmatched. The germline V gene encodes CDR1 SGHKS and CDR2 YYEKEE (reference sequence). This CDR3 reads CASSSFLDRARLTNEQFF. CDR3 coding DNA: TGTGCCAGCAGCTCATTTTTGGACAGGGCGAGACTTACCAATGAGCAGTTCTTC.

This clone was observed a few times. The chain links TRBV7-2 to TRBJ1-2; D remains unclear. The V end was cut by 2 bases, the J end by 0 bases, with 10 bases between. There are 15 residues in the CDR3. Germline assignment: CDR1 SGHTA and CDR2 FQGNSA. CDR3 DNA sequence: TGTGCCAGCAGCTTAAGAGACGGGGCTAACTATGGCTACACCTTC. It encodes CASSLRDGANYGYTF.

The chain employs TRBV2 and TRBJ2-7; D gene uncertain. V was cut by 6 bases and J by 7 bases, with 16 bases left in between. The CDR3 runs to 13 residues. CDR1 and CDR2 from the germline V gene are SNHLY and FYNNEI. The CDR3 is CASRVTGIDEQYF. CDR3 coding DNA: TGTGCCAGCAGGGTCACTGGTATAGATGAGCAGTACTTC. Full variable domain (outside the CDR3, taken from reference TRBV2 and TRBJ2-7): EPEVTQTPSHQVTQMGQEVILRCVPISNHLYFYWYRQILGQKVEFLVSFYNNEISEKSEIFDDQFSVERPDGSNFTLKIRSTKLEDSAMYFCASRVTGIDEQYFGPGTRLTVT.

This chain joins TRBV11-1 and TRBJ2-5, with 7 bases fitting TRBD2. Germline CDR1 SGHAT, CDR2 FQDESV (reference sequence). The CDR3 covers 13 residues. V trimming: 3 bases; J trimming: 5 bases; junction bases outside the gene matches: 3. The DNA for the CDR3 is TGTGCCAGCAGCTTCCGGGGAGGGGAGACCCAGTACTTC. Protein sequence: CASSFRGGETQYF.

This clone was picked up a small number of times. V is TRBV5-1 and J is TRBJ1-5, with D tentatively TRBD1 (5 bases). Germline V gene lookup returns CDR1 SGHRS and CDR2 YFSETQ. The CDR3 is 13 residues long. Trimming pared 0 bases from V and 7 bases from J, leaving 8 bases between. The CDR3: CASSLEGVQPQHF. The CDR3 region has the DNA TGCGCCAGCAGCTTGGAAGGGGTGCAGCCCCAGCATTTT.

This clone was counted once. The chain is built from TRBV7-9 and TRBJ1-1; a possible D gene is TRBD1 (5 bases). V was shortened by 4 bases and J by 11 bases, with 14 bases between the two germline ends. This CDR3 is built from 12 residues. Germline V gene sequence: CDR1 SEHNR, CDR2 FQNEAQ (reference sequence). In DNA, the CDR3 is TGTGCCAGCAGCTCGCCTAGGGGAAATGCTTTCTTT. Residues: CASSSPRGNAFF.

The chain recombines TRBV3-1 (or the pseudogene TRBV3-2) with TRBJ2-3; possible D gene TRBD1, 5 bases. V lost 1 base and J lost 5, with 10 bases in between. Germline CDR1 and CDR2: LGHDT and YNNKEL (reference sequence). The CDR3 runs 14 residues. CDR3 region: CASSQVQEVDTQYF. In DNA form, the CDR3 reads TGTGCCAGCAGCCAAGTACAGGAAGTAGATACGCAGTATTTT.

The chain recombines TRBV19 with TRBJ1-1; no clear D. Deletions cut 4 bases from V and 7 bases from J, with 16 bases between. Germline V lookup: CDR1 LNHDA, CDR2 SQIVND (reference sequence). The CDR3 is made up of 14 amino acids. CDR3 in amino acids: CASSRDVPPGEAFF. The CDR3 DNA follows: TGTGCCAGTAGTAGAGACGTCCCTCCAGGTGAAGCTTTCTTT.

The V and J genes are TRBV29-1 and TRBJ1-1; 7 positions match TRBD1. The CDR3 has 13 residues. Germline V CDR1 and CDR2: SQVTM, ANQGSEA. The V and J ends lost 6 bases and 0 bases, in that order; junction bases with no gene match: 4. CDR3 loop: CSVGTAMNTEAFF. The CDR3 coding sequence is TGCAGCGTCGGGACAGCTATGAACACTGAAGCTTTCTTT.

This chain connects TRBV5-1 to TRBJ1-6; the D gene is possibly TRBD1 (5 bases). Between the trimmed V and J ends, which lost 2 bases and 3 bases, there was a span of 9 bases. This CDR3 contains 15 residues. Germline assignment: CDR1 SGHRS and CDR2 YFSETQ. The DNA of the CDR3 is TGCGCCAGCAGCTTTGAGACAGACTATAATTCACCCCTCCACTTT. Its translation is CASSFETDYNSPLHF.

The gene calls are TRBV11-3 and TRBJ2-3; possibly TRBD1 for D (6 bases). Trimming shortened V by 5 bases and J by 2 bases, and 11 bases separated the two germline ends. The CDR3 has 14 residues. Germline V gives CDR1 SGHNT, CDR2 YENEEA. DNA for the CDR3: TGTGCCAGCAGCAAGGACAGCTACACAGATACGCAGTATTTT. Encoded protein: CASSKDSYTDTQYF.

A few counts support this clone. The chain recombines TRBV30 with TRBJ1-2; D gene uncertain. V lost 0 bases and J lost 8, with 13 bases in between. CDR1 GTSNPN and CDR2 SVGIG come from the germline V gene (reference sequence). The CDR3 has 13 residues. CDR3 amino acids: CAWSVLAEEGYTF. The DNA for the CDR3 is TGTGCCTGGAGTGTATTGGCGGAGGAAGGCTACACCTTC.

The chain has TRBV6-2 or TRBV6-3 and TRBJ1-1, with 9 bases fitting TRBD1. Germline values: CDR1 MNHEY, CDR2 SVGEGT. CDR3 size: 14 residues. J gave up 5 bases and V 2 bases, and 3 bases lay outside the gene matches. CDR3 residues: CASSYTGGGTEAFF. Here the CDR3 DNA reads TGTGCCAGCAGTTACACAGGGGGCGGAACTGAAGCTTTCTTT.

The CDR3 sequence: CASGTGRAGELFF. CDR3 coding DNA: TGTGCCAGCGGCACAGGGAGGGCCGGGGAGCTGTTTTTT. The chain combines TRBV7-3 with TRBJ2-2; D might be TRBD2 (7 bases). With 8 bases removed from V and 6 bases from J, the gap between germline ends came to 13 bases. The germline V gene has CDR1 SGHTA and CDR2 FQGTGA. The CDR3 runs 13 residues.

The table lists this clone with a count of one. CDR3 bases: TGTGCCAGTAGCCTACGGGTGACAGGGGTGAACACTGAAGCTTTCTTT. Amino acid sequence: CASSLRVTGVNTEAFF. This chain links TRBV19 with TRBJ1-1; 8 bases fit TRBD1. Germline loops: CDR1 LNHDA, CDR2 SQIVND (reference sequence). J lost 0 bases, V lost 6 bases, and 9 bases had no gene match. CDR3 length equals 16 residues.

The chain couples TRBV7-9 to TRBJ1-2; perhaps TRBD1 as D (6 bases). V shed 3 bases and J shed 4 bases, with 15 bases lying between them. Germline assignment: CDR1 SEHNR and CDR2 FQNEAQ (reference sequence). CDR3 length: 15 amino acids. CDR3 DNA: TGTGCCAGCAGCTTGACGGACAGAGGCCGCTATGGCTACACCTTC. This codes for CASSLTDRGRYGYTF.

This clone was detected only once. The gene calls are TRBV23-1 and TRBJ1-5; 7 bases are shared with TRBD1. TRBV23-1 is recorded as an ORF, its role being uncertain. The CDR3 spans 15 residues. V lost 7 bases to trimming and J lost 0 bases; unmatched junction nucleotides: 6. This CDR3 is CASTRGTDSNQPQHF. The CDR3 DNA is TGCGCCAGCACCAGGGGGACAGATAGCAATCAGCCCCAGCATTTT.

J is TRBJ2-5 and V is TRBV5-8, with D unclear. This CDR3 contains 14 residues. Trimming took off 4 bases at V and 5 bases at J, with 15 bases between the two ends. Germline V gene lookup returns CDR1 SGHTS and CDR2 YDEGEE. The CDR3 nucleotides are TGTGCCAGCAGCCCACCCGCATGGCAGGAGACCCAGTACTTC. Encoded protein: CASSPPAWQETQYF.

The chain employs TRBV5-5 and TRBJ2-5, with 8 positions matching TRBD1. After removal of 0 bases from V and 5 bases from J, the junction contained 6 bases not matched to a gene. Germline CDR1 and CDR2: SGHKS and YYEKEE (reference sequence). CDR3 length: 15 amino acids. As DNA, the CDR3 is TGTGCCAGCAGCTTGGCCAGGGGGCGCGTGGAGACCCAGTACTTC. Translating it yields CASSLARGRVETQYF.

This clone has just a few counts. This chain links TRBV11-3 with TRBJ2-7; D is possibly TRBD1 (6 bases). CDR1 is SGHNT and CDR2 is YENEEA in the germline V gene. There are 13 residues in the CDR3. The ends were cut back, 2 bases at V and 12 bases at J, with 17 bases in the middle. CDR3 residues: CASSLFQGRGLYF. The CDR3, as DNA: TGTGCCAGCAGCTTATTCCAGGGGCGTGGGCTGTACTTC.